This TCR beta chain was captured in a study of blood T cell repertoires in COVID-19. Across the whole study: COVID-19 samples collected from the United States, Italy and Spain covered acute and convalescent phases. T cells, B-cell-depleted T cells, or PBMCs supplied cDNA or gDNA.

The authors' processing: Amplification with reference gene primers provided the estimates of nucleated cell counts. Assay used: immunoSEQ multiplex PCR; TCRdb lists only in-frame clones, some missing. Clone size and the V and J calls come from that table; the DNA yielded D and trimming. The data hold 130,000 or so clones, with less than 85% observed a single time. CDR1 and CDR2 (germline): SGHTA, FQGTGA. V was pared by 5 bases and J by 5 bases, with 12 bases of the junction left unmatched. The CDR3 is made up of 16 amino acids. The V call is TRBV7-3, the J call TRBJ1-1, with TRBD1 matching 9 bases. Material: peripheral blood. This receptor was obtained from a woman in her fifties or sixties with acute or convalescent COVID-19. The DNA of the CDR3 is TGTGCCAGCAGCGCAAACATCGGACAGGGGAGGACTGAAGCTTTCTTT. It encodes CASSANIGQGRTEAFF. The variable domain in full, with the rest retrieved from reference TRBV7-3 and TRBJ1-1, is GAGVSQTPSNKVTEKGKYVELRCDPISGHTALYWYRQSLGQGPEFLIYFQGTGAADDSGLPNDRFFAVRPEGSVSTLKIQRTERGDSAVYLCASSANIGQGRTEAFFGQGTRLTVV.